This TCR beta chain appears in the sequencing data of a study of response to subunit inactivated influenza vaccine. Study findings and constraints: Few additional T cells are recruited per seasonal influenza vaccination, authors suggested.

From germline, CDR1 is LGHNA and CDR2 YNFKEQ. The CDR3 is 14 residues long. V was cut by 0 bases and J by 9 bases, with 9 bases left in between. Each CDR3 protein is one row after TCRdb ran MiXCR on the RT-PCR reads. The sample includes approximately 570,000 distinct CDR3 sequences, 7.6% of them seen just once. Turning to this clonotype: What it recognizes is unknown.

This receptor was taken from a man between 50 and 69 years old who received an inactivated influenza vaccine. Source: PBMCs from blood, taken less than 30 months after vaccination. The V gene is TRBV4-2, the J gene TRBJ1-6; D is undetermined. The CDR3 DNA reads as TGTGCCAGCAGCCAAGAGGCGGAGAGTTCACCCCTCCACTTT. Its translation is CASSQEAESSPLHF.